This is a list of T cell receptor beta chains from one sample in a study of vaccination effects on CD4 cells after COVID-19. The antigens of these receptors remain unknown. Assay: immunoSEQ multiplex PCR; the TCRdb copy retains only in-frame clones and omits some. The sample has about 28,000 clones, more than 60% seen once. The sample here was CD4+ T cells from PBMCs cultured with HCoV-NL63 spike peptides, taken after COVID-19 vaccination. These receptors were obtained from a human donor who received a COVID-19 vaccine. The CDR3 runs from the conserved cysteine through the conserved F or W. Fields, in order: clone size, V gene, D gene, J gene, CDR3 DNA, CDR3 protein. A D gene is named only where the DNA matches it firmly. Clone size is shown for a subset of rows, as once, few, many or a class of expanded clone.

NA,TRBV5-1,TRBD1,TRBJ1-2,TGCGCCAGCAGCTTGGGACAGGGGGGGAACTATGGCTACACCTTC,CASSLGQGGNYGYTF
few,TRBV21-1,NA,TRBJ2-7,TGTGCCAGCCCACCGCCCCCGGGACTAGCTGATTCCTACGAGCAGTACTTC,CASPPPPGLADSYEQYF
NA,TRBV14,TRBD2,TRBJ2-1,TGTGCCAGCAGCCAAGATAGGCTAGCGGGAGGGCCGAGTTACAATGAGCAGTTCTTC,CASSQDRLAGGPSYNEQFF
NA,TRBV2,NA,TRBJ2-1,TGTGCCAGCAGGGATGTTTTGTCGAATGAGCAGTTCTTC,CASRDVLSNEQFF
NA,TRBV18,NA,TRBJ2-3,TGTGCCAGCTCACCAGGCGACGGGAATACGCAGTATTTT,CASSPGDGNTQYF
NA,TRBV29-1,TRBD1,TRBJ2-7,TGCAGCGTGATCCCCGGGACAGCAGCCTACGAGCAGTACTTC,CSVIPGTAAYEQYF
NA,TRBV12-3/TRBV12-4,NA,TRBJ1-2,TGTGCCAGCAGTTTCAGCCTAGGCTACACCTTC,CASSFSLGYTF
NA,TRBV5-1,NA,TRBJ2-5,TGCGCCAGCAGCTTCGGGAATTTCCAAGAGACCCAGTACTTC,CASSFGNFQETQYF
NA,TRBV25-1,TRBD1,TRBJ1-4,TGTGCCAGCAGTGACGACAGGGGAAATGAAAAACTGTTTTTT,CASSDDRGNEKLFF
NA,TRBV21-1,NA,TRBJ1-3,TGTGCCAGCAGCAAATGGAGTAGGGGCTCTGGAAACACCATATATTTT,CASSKWSRGSGNTIYF
few,TRBV27,TRBD1,TRBJ1-4,TGTGCCAGCAGTTTCCTCTTCGGGACAGATAATGAAAAACTGTTTTTT,CASSFLFGTDNEKLFF
NA,TRBV25-1,TRBD1,TRBJ1-1,TGTGCCAGCAGTGGGACAGGGGTGGGCACTGAAGCTTTCTTT,CASSGTGVGTEAFF
NA,TRBV19,NA,TRBJ1-2,TGTGCCAGTAGTTATGACAGCTCGAACTATGGCTACACCTTC,CASSYDSSNYGYTF
NA,TRBV5-5,NA,TRBJ2-7,TGTGCCAGCAGCTTGAACAGAGGTCCCTCCTACGAGCAGTACTTC,CASSLNRGPSYEQYF
NA,TRBV19,TRBD1,TRBJ1-2,TGTGCCAGTAGCCAAGGCTTTCAGGGGGGTCACTATGGCTACACCTTC,CASSQGFQGGHYGYTF
NA,TRBV5-1,TRBD1,TRBJ1-2,TGCGCCAGCAGTTTGTGGGGACAGCAACGAGAGCTTGGTGGCTATGGCTACACCTTC,CASSLWGQQRELGGYGYTF
NA,TRBV7-9,NA,TRBJ2-2,TGTGCCTATCGGACGGGCCCGGGTGACACCGGGGAGCTGTTTTTT,CAYRTGPGDTGELFF
NA,TRBV7-9,NA,TRBJ2-7,TGTGCCAGCAGCTTATTGGTGTCTGGGGCAGGGGCCCCCGTTGACTTC,CASSLLVSGAGAPVDF
NA,TRBV6-5,NA,TRBJ2-3,TGTGCCAGCGGGCGGGGTAGCACAGATACGCAGTATTTT,CASGRGSTDTQYF
NA,TRBV11-2,NA,TRBJ1-6,TGTGCCAGCAGGGTTGGGGGGGTCCGTTCACCCCTCCACTTT,CASRVGGVRSPLHF
NA,TRBV5-1,TRBD1,TRBJ2-3,TGCGCCAGCAGCTTGGGACAGGGGGCAGATACGCAGTATTTT,CASSLGQGADTQYF
NA,TRBV6-1,NA,TRBJ2-6,TGTGCCAGCAGTGGTCGACAGGTCTCGGCTGGGGCCAACGTCCTGACTTTC,CASSGRQVSAGANVLTF
NA,TRBV30,NA,TRBJ2-5,TGTGCCTGGAGAGCAGGGCCCCAAGAGACCCAGTACTTC,CAWRAGPQETQYF
NA,TRBV5-4,NA,TRBJ2-3,TGTGCCAGCAGCTTGGTTTACACAGATACGCAGTATTTT,CASSLVYTDTQYF
once,TRBV5-1,NA,TRBJ1-2,TGCGCCAGCAGCTTGGAAGGGACACGCAACTATGGCTACACCTTC,CASSLEGTRNYGYTF
few,TRBV5-4,NA,TRBJ2-2,TGTGCCAGCAGCGCACCCCCAGGGGAGGGTACCGGGGAGCTGTTTTTT,CASSAPPGEGTGELFF
NA,TRBV6-5,TRBD1,TRBJ2-3,TGTGCCAGCATCACAGGGGGCTATCTAGATACGCAGTATTTT,CASITGGYLDTQYF
NA,TRBV7-2,NA,TRBJ1-5,TGTGCCAGCAGCTTAGATTCTGATCAGCCCCAGCATTTT,CASSLDSDQPQHF
NA,TRBV5-1,NA,TRBJ1-2,TGCGCCAGCAGCTTGGCACAGCAGAGCTATGGCTACACCTTC,CASSLAQQSYGYTF
NA,TRBV27,NA,TRBJ2-5,TGTGCCAGCCGCGCCGCTAATCAAGAGACCCAGTACTTC,CASRAANQETQYF
medium-sized,TRBV19,TRBD2,TRBJ2-7,TGTGCCAGTAGCCGAAAGTCCCCGGGACTAGCGGGGACGTGGGAGCAGTACTTC,CASSRKSPGLAGTWEQYF
NA,TRBV12-3/TRBV12-4,NA,TRBJ1-1,TGTGCCAGCAGTCCTCAGGGGCGGGCTTTCTTT,CASSPQGRAFF
once,TRBV6-5,TRBD1,TRBJ1-4,TGTGCCAGCAAAAAGACAGGGCGGAGAACGTTTTTT,CASKKTGRRTFF
NA,TRBV10-3,NA,TRBJ1-3,TGTGCCATCAGTGAGCTCCAGTTCTCTGGAAACACCATATATTTT,CAISELQFSGNTIYF
NA,TRBV5-4,TRBD2,TRBJ2-2,TGTGCCAGCAGCCGTGATAGCGGGGGGGTGAACACCGGGGAGCTGTTTTTT,CASSRDSGGVNTGELFF
NA,TRBV4-1,NA,TRBJ2-7,TGCGCCAGCAGCCACCTCCCGCGGACGTACTCCTACGAGCAGTACTTC,CASSHLPRTYSYEQYF
NA,TRBV18,TRBD2,TRBJ2-1,TGTGCCAGCTCACCACTCCTTAGCGGGATCTCCTACAATGAGCAGTTCTTC,CASSPLLSGISYNEQFF
NA,TRBV18,TRBD1,TRBJ1-1,TGTGCCAGCTCACCTAAGACAGGGTATGGGACTGAAGCTTTCTTT,CASSPKTGYGTEAFF
NA,TRBV10-1,TRBD1,TRBJ2-2,TGCGCCAGCAGTGAAGGGGGCCTAGGGACCGGGGAGCTGTTTTTT,CASSEGGLGTGELFF
few,TRBV15,NA,TRBJ1-5,TGTGCCACGAAACAGGGAAGCAATCAGCCCCAGCATTTT,CATKQGSNQPQHF
few,TRBV29-1,NA,TRBJ1-2,TGCAGCGTTCATGACTTCTACGGCTACACCTTC,CSVHDFYGYTF
NA,TRBV19,NA,TRBJ1-5,TGTGCCAGTAGGAGAACCGGGACCGTTGAGAGCAATCAGCCCCAGCATTTT,CASRRTGTVESNQPQHF
once,TRBV7-6,NA,TRBJ1-6,TGTGCCAGCAGCTTAGATTCAGGCAGCTCCTATAATTCACCCCTCCACTTT,CASSLDSGSSYNSPLHF
NA,TRBV27,TRBD1,TRBJ1-5,TGTGCCAGCAGTTTTCAGGGGGCTCTTATGCCCCAGCATTTT,CASSFQGALMPQHF
few,TRBV3-1/TRBV3-2,TRBD1,TRBJ1-6,TGTGCCAGCAGCCTCCCGGCCGGGACAGGCAAATCACCCCTCCACTTT,CASSLPAGTGKSPLHF
NA,TRBV3-1/TRBV3-2,TRBD2,TRBJ2-3,TGTGCCAGCAGCCAAGATATTGGGGGAGGGCCCCCAGATACGCAGTATTTT,CASSQDIGGGPPDTQYF
NA,TRBV10-3,NA,TRBJ2-7,TGTGCAACTGCCGGCAAATACGAGCAGTACTTC,CATAGKYEQYF
NA,TRBV28,NA,TRBJ1-1,TGTGCCAGCAGTTCGCTAACAGGGTCCTCCTCGAAAGCTTTCTTT,CASSSLTGSSSKAFF
NA,TRBV30,NA,TRBJ1-3,TGTGCCTGGAGCACGGGGTCCGGAAACACCATATATTTT,CAWSTGSGNTIYF